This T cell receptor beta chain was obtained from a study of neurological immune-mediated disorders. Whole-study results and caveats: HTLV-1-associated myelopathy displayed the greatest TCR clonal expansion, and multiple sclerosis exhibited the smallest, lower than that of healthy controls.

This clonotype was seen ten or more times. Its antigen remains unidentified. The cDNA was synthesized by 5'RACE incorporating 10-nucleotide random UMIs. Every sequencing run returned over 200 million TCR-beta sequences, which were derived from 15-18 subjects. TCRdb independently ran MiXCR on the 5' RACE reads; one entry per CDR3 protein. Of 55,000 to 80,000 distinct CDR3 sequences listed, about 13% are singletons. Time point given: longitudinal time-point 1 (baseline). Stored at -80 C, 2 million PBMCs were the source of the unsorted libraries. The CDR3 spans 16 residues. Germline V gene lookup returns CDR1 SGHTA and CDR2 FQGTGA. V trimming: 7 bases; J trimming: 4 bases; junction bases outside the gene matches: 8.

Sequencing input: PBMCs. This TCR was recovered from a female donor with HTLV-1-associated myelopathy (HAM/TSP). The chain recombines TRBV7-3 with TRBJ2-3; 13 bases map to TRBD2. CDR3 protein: CASTTSGGAEADTQYF. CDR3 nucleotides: TGTGCCAGCACCACTAGCGGGGGGGCCGAGGCAGATACGCAGTATTTT. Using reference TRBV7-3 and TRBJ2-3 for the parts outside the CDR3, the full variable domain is GAGVSQTPSNKVTEKGKYVELRCDPISGHTALYWYRQSLGQGPEFLIYFQGTGAADDSGLPNDRFFAVRPEGSVSTLKIQRTERGDSAVYLCASTTSGGAEADTQYFGPGTRLTVL.